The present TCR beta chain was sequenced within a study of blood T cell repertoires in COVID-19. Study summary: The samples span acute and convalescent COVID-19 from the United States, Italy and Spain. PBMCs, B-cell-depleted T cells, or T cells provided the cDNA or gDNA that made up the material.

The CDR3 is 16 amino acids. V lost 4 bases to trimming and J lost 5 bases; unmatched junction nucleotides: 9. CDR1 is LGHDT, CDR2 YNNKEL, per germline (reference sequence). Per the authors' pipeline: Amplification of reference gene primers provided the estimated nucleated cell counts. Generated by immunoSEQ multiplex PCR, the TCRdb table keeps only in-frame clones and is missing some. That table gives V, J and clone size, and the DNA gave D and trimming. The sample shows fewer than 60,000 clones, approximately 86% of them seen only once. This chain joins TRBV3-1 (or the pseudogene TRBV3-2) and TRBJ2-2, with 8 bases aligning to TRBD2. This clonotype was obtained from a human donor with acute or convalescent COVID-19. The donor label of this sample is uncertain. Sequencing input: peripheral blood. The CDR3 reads CASSRRQAGGTGELFF. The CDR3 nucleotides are TGTGCCAGCAGCCGCCGACAGGCGGGGGGAACCGGGGAGCTGTTTTTT.